The 4 T cell receptor beta chains reported below all come from one sample, sequenced in a study of intratumoral heterogeneity in liver cancer. Receptors were amplified or captured by the immunoSEQ multiplex PCR assay. This immuneACCESS table, as held by TCRdb, lists in-frame sequences with V and J called but not all clones. Of the missing ones, under half trace to an unresolved V gene in checked studies; the others have no known cause. The sample yields 20,000 to 25,000 clones; around 67% were counted once. About 17% of the sample is in the top ten clones. Sequenced material: tumor-adjacent normal tissue, taken before any cancer treatment. These receptors all come from an older woman with hepatocellular carcinoma.

J is TRBJ1-2 and V is TRBV1; the table's D call, TRBD1, was not checked against the DNA. TRBV1 is a pseudogene locus. The CDR3 is made up of 13 amino acids. The DNA of the CDR3 is TGCACCAGCAGCCGGGGACAGGACTATGGCTACACCTTC. As protein: CTSSRGQDYGYTF.

The rearrangement joins TRBV18 to TRBJ2-7; D gene unclear. Per germline, CDR1 KGHSH and CDR2 LQKENI. The CDR3 is 15 residues long. Trimming took off 1 base at V and 2 bases at J, with 12 bases between the two ends. CDR3 sequence reads: CASSPLQTLAYEQYF. In DNA form, the CDR3 reads TGTGCCAGCTCACCACTGCAGACCCTCGCCTACGAGCAGTACTTC.

This clone appeared a single time. The rearrangement uses TRBV3-1 (or the pseudogene TRBV3-2) and TRBJ1-6; D ambiguous. The CDR3 contains 13 residues. The germline V and J ends were trimmed by 3 bases and 5 bases, with 5 bases remaining between them. The germline V gene encodes CDR1 LGHDT and CDR2 YNNKEL (reference sequence). Written as DNA, the CDR3 is TGTGCCAGCAGCCACGGGGATAATTCACCCCTCCACTTT. It yields the protein CASSHGDNSPLHF.

In this sample, this clone turned up a few times. The chain recombines TRBV4-2 with TRBJ2-1; 7 bases map to TRBD2. This CDR3 has 15 amino acids. The ends lost 0 bases at V and 13 bases at J; junction bases unmatched: 12. Germline assignment: CDR1 LGHNA and CDR2 YNFKEQ. The CDR3 DNA is TGTGCCAGCAGCCAAGATGTGGCGGGAGCATCACCACAGTTCTTC. Translation gives CASSQDVAGASPQFF.